The T cell receptor (beta chain) described here comes from a study of blood T cells in healthy people across ages. It was with a sample-barcoded 5' primer and a J-beta primer mix that a second PCR of roughly 7 to 12 cycles was run. MiXCR was run by TCRdb on the 5' RACE reads, yielding one entry per CDR3 protein. The sample yields 650,000 to 1,000,000 distinct CDR3 sequences, roughly 35% seen once. Those donating, healthy Caucasian individuals from Russia, were aged roughly 6 to 90. Samples each had at least 5 micrograms of total RNA extracted. Only a few counts were recorded for this clonotype. Its target is not known. Study outcomes and limitations: There was no known CMV status for donors, so expanded clonotype changes were possibly confounded. Diversity of TCR beta per million T cells declined in a roughly linear way with age.

The CDR3 is 17 residues long. Losses at the gene ends were 4 bases for V and 2 bases for J; bases not matched to a gene: 13. Germline V CDR1 and CDR2: MGHRA, YSYEKL. The specimen was blood. The TCR sequence derives from a man aged 18 to 30 in good health. This rearrangement joins TRBV4-1 to TRBJ2-5; 7 nucleotides line up with TRBD2. CDR3 in amino acids: CASSPLIEAGPQETQYF. In DNA, the CDR3 is TGCGCCAGCAGCCCCTTAATAGAAGCGGGACCACAAGAGACCCAGTACTTC.